Listed here are 8 T cell receptor beta chains from one sample, sequenced in a study of identical twins' blood T cells. TCRdb re-derived calls from the 5' RACE reads in MiXCR, one entry per CDR3 protein. The table includes roughly 340,000 distinct CDR3 sequences, over 25% detected once. Material for sequencing was PBMCs. Receptor source: a woman aged 18-49 years in good health.

This clonotype has more than one count but fewer than ten. The V gene is TRBV7-8, the J gene TRBJ2-2; D may be TRBD1 or TRBD2 (5 bases each). CDR1 and CDR2 from the germline V gene are SGHVS and FQNEAQ. The V and J ends lost 7 bases and 0 bases respectively, with 18 bases between them. CDR3 size: 17 residues. The CDR3 sequence is CASKLFGGPSNTGELFF. The CDR3, as DNA: TGTGCCAGCAAGCTTTTTGGGGGTCCTTCGAACACCGGGGAGCTGTTTTTT.

V usage is TRBV5-1 and J usage is TRBJ1-1, with D uncertain. This CDR3 is 13 amino acids long. Germline CDR1 is SGHRS and CDR2 is YFSETQ. V lost 7 bases to trimming and J lost 4 bases, with 14 bases between them. The CDR3 reads CASHGVKGTEAFF. The CDR3, as DNA: TGCGCCAGCCATGGTGTAAAGGGCACTGAAGCTTTCTTT.

A note on this clonotype: Likely a read error: the CDR3 ends without its conserved phenylalanine or tryptophan. This chain joins TRBV6-1 and TRBJ2-1; D perhaps matches TRBD1 (5 bases). V was pared by 4 bases and J by 3 bases, with 13 bases between. The germline V gene encodes CDR1 MNHNS and CDR2 SASEGT. The CDR3 loop spans 15 amino acids. The CDR3 sequence: CASSAMAGNYNEQFL. CDR3 DNA sequence: TGTGCCAGCAGTGCGATGGCAGGGAACTACAATGAGCAGTTCCTC.

A word on this clonotype: A junction boundary mismatches the germline segment, possibly from a read error. J is TRBJ2-6 and V is TRBV2, with D perhaps TRBD1 (5 bases). The V gene's germline CDR1 is SNHLY and CDR2 FYNNEI. The CDR3 spans 17 residues. For the CDR3, the DNA is TGTGCCAGAGGACGGAACCTCCTAAATGCTGGGGCCAACTTCCTGACTTTC. Translating gives CARGRNLLNAGANFLTF.

The rearrangement uses TRBV5-1 and TRBJ1-2; D unclear. The CDR3 runs to 14 residues. Trimming removed 0 bases at V and 2 bases at J, with 8 bases between. Germline CDR1 and CDR2: SGHRS and YFSETQ. In DNA form, the CDR3 reads TGCGCCAGCAGCTTGGACATCGCGAACTATGGCTACACCTTC. It yields the protein CASSLDIANYGYTF.

This clonotype has ten or more counts. J is TRBJ2-3 and V is TRBV20-1; D is possibly TRBD1 or TRBD2 (5 bases each). Germline V gives CDR1 DFQATT, CDR2 SNEGSKA (reference sequence). CDR3 length: 11 residues. V lost 5 bases, J lost 6 bases, and 9 bases lay in between. DNA for the CDR3: TGCAGTGCTTTTTGGGGGGATACGCAGTATTTT. The encoded protein is CSAFWGDTQYF.

This clonotype occurred many times. This chain joins TRBV12-5 and TRBJ2-3; 8 nucleotides line up with TRBD2. The length of the CDR3 is 16 residues. V trimming: 2 bases; J trimming: 2 bases; junction bases outside the gene matches: 6. The germline CDR1 and CDR2 sequences are LGHNT and FRNRAP. CDR3 nucleotides: TGTGCTAGTGGTTTGACAATAGCGGGAAACACAGATACGCAGTATTTT. Protein sequence: CASGLTIAGNTDTQYF.

With respect to this clonotype: A much larger clone lies one base from this, so it may be a read error. This is likely a read error, given that the CDR3 carries no conserved phenylalanine or tryptophan at its end. The chain combines TRBV29-1 with TRBJ1-2; D is unresolved. The CDR3 runs to 12 residues. The germline gives CDR1 SQVTM, CDR2 ANQGSEA. The germline V and J ends were trimmed by 7 bases and 2 bases, with 11 bases remaining between them. In DNA, the CDR3 is TGCAGCGCGCACGATAGGAACTATGGCTACACCTCC. Its protein is CSAHDRNYGYTS.